The clone carrying this T cell receptor beta chain was picked up one time. Its specificity is unknown. Over chemoradiotherapy, repertoires were sampled more than once. This sample stems from a study of chemoradiotherapy in HPV16-positive cancers. Sequencing was performed with immunoSEQ multiplex PCR; in TCRdb, only in-frame clones are kept and a portion is missing. Its listing shows under 100 clones. Whole-study results and caveats: Candidate HPV-specific clones and E7-related TCR motifs grew in tumor during treatment.

The sample was tumor tissue, taken from a patient who underwent chemoradiotherapy. The source is a human donor with HPV-associated anogenital cancer.

CDR3 DNA: TGTGCCAGCAGCTTAGGGAGGGGGAATCCTGGAAACACCATATATTTT. Its protein product is CASSLGRGNPGNTIYF. V is TRBV11-2 and J is TRBJ1-3; the D gene is possibly TRBD1 (6 bases). The CDR3 is 16 amino acids. Germline V lookup: CDR1 SGHAT, CDR2 FQNNGV. Trimming left V 1 base short and J 2 bases short, with 12 bases between.